The present T cell receptor (beta chain) was sequenced within a study of TIL therapy for anti-PD-1-resistant metastatic lung cancer. Background on the study: Tumors had a median PD-L1 proportion score of around 6.4%.

The libraries were made with immunoSEQ v3. Each library reached 2.1 million or so read pairs, or about 5-6 million at deep level. The assay was immunoSEQ multiplex PCR, and TCRdb's table has in-frame clones only and misses some. Of approximately 12,000 clones listed, about three fifths are singletons. CDR3 size: 16 residues. Germline V lookup: CDR1 LGHDT, CDR2 YNNKEL (reference sequence). V was shortened by 3 bases and J by 2 bases, with 16 bases between the two germline ends. Time point specified: pre-treatment sample, taken before nivolumab and TIL therapy. The tumor samples were excised metastases, mostly pleural nodules or supraclavicular lymph nodes.

The receptor was isolated from a person aged 25 to 79 with non-small cell lung cancer. The sequenced sample was tumor tissue, obtained at baseline. The rearrangement links TRBV3-1 (or the pseudogene TRBV3-2) to TRBJ1-2; D uncertain. CDR3: CASSHTNAGRNYGYTF. In DNA, the CDR3 is TGTGCCAGCAGCCACACAAACGCCGGACGGAACTATGGCTACACCTTC.